Listed below are T cell receptor beta chains from one sample, sequenced in a study of cytomegalovirus exposure and HLA in healthy donors. Produced via immunoSEQ multiplex PCR; TCRdb's table is partial and in-frame only. Among about 360,000 clones listed, 75% to 90% were seen once. Sample: PBMCs. Source of these receptors: a woman in her late teens or twenties in good health and CMV-seronegative. Each CDR3 is given with its conserved first and last residue. Fields, in order: D gene, J gene, clone size, V gene, CDR3 DNA, CDR3 protein. A D gene is named only where the DNA matches it firmly. Clone size is stated in some rows and not others, as once, few, many or a class when expanded.

d_call: .
j_call: TRBJ2-7
clone_size: .
v_call: TRBV29-1
cdr3_nt: TGCAGCGTTGAATCAAACGGTCCCTACGAGCAGTACTTC
cdr3_aa: CSVESNGPYEQYF

d_call: TRBD2
j_call: TRBJ2-1
clone_size: .
v_call: TRBV28
cdr3_nt: TGTGCCAGCAGTTTTATTTTAGCGGGGGGGCTGTACAATGAGCAGTTCTTC
cdr3_aa: CASSFILAGGLYNEQFF

d_call: TRBD1
j_call: TRBJ2-5
clone_size: .
v_call: TRBV5-4
cdr3_nt: TGTGCCAGCAGCAGTACAGGGGGGGAGACCCAGTACTTC
cdr3_aa: CASSSTGGETQYF

d_call: .
j_call: TRBJ2-1
clone_size: .
v_call: TRBV6-5
cdr3_nt: TGTGCCAGCAGTTCCCCTATCGGTTTGAATGAGCAGTTCTTC
cdr3_aa: CASSSPIGLNEQFF

d_call: .
j_call: TRBJ1-4
clone_size: .
v_call: TRBV6-7
cdr3_nt: TGTGCCAGCAGCTCGGTATTGTGCGGGGAAAAACTGTTTTTT
cdr3_aa: CASSSVLCGEKLFF

d_call: TRBD2
j_call: TRBJ2-1
clone_size: .
v_call: TRBV6-5
cdr3_nt: TGTGCCAGCAGTTACTCGATAACTAGCGGTTACAATGAGCAGTTCTTC
cdr3_aa: CASSYSITSGYNEQFF

d_call: .
j_call: TRBJ1-1
clone_size: once
v_call: TRBV2
cdr3_nt: TGTGCCAGCCCAAACATGAACACTGAAGCTTTCTTT
cdr3_aa: CASPNMNTEAFF

d_call: .
j_call: TRBJ1-2
clone_size: few
v_call: TRBV11-2
cdr3_nt: TGTGCCAGCAGCCCCGGACAGCTCCCCTATGGCTACACCTTC
cdr3_aa: CASSPGQLPYGYTF

d_call: .
j_call: TRBJ1-1
clone_size: .
v_call: TRBV13
cdr3_nt: TGTGCCAGCAGCTTACGAGGCGGGGGCAACACTGAAGCTTTCTTT
cdr3_aa: CASSLRGGGNTEAFF

d_call: .
j_call: TRBJ1-5
clone_size: .
v_call: TRBV27
cdr3_nt: TGTGCCAGCAGTCGGGGGGGCAATCAGCCCCAGCATTTT
cdr3_aa: CASSRGGNQPQHF

d_call: .
j_call: TRBJ2-7
clone_size: once
v_call: TRBV28
cdr3_nt: TGTGCCAGCTTAAAAGGGGGAGGGCCCGTCTTTCGGGAGCAGTACTTC
cdr3_aa: CASLKGGGPVFREQYF

d_call: .
j_call: TRBJ2-7
clone_size: .
v_call: TRBV20-1
cdr3_nt: TGCAGTGCTAGAACTAGTGACGAGCAGTACTTC
cdr3_aa: CSARTSDEQYF

d_call: TRBD2
j_call: TRBJ2-3
clone_size: .
v_call: TRBV6-1
cdr3_nt: TGTGCCAGCAGTGAAAGTAGCGGGGGCTCCGATACGCAGTATTTT
cdr3_aa: CASSESSGGSDTQYF

d_call: .
j_call: TRBJ1-1
clone_size: .
v_call: TRBV5-1
cdr3_nt: TGCGCCAGCAGCTTGACAGGGTGGGACACTGAAGCTTTCTTT
cdr3_aa: CASSLTGWDTEAFF

d_call: TRBD2
j_call: TRBJ2-3
clone_size: .
v_call: TRBV4-2
cdr3_nt: TGTGCCAGCAGCCTACAGAGCGGGAGACAGCCAGATACGCAGTATTTT
cdr3_aa: CASSLQSGRQPDTQYF

d_call: .
j_call: TRBJ2-2
clone_size: .
v_call: TRBV28
cdr3_nt: TGTGCCAGCAGGATAAGGGGCACCGGGGAGCTGTTTTTT
cdr3_aa: CASRIRGTGELFF

d_call: .
j_call: TRBJ2-7
clone_size: once
v_call: TRBV4-1
cdr3_nt: TGCGCCAGCAGCCAAGATAACCCGGGAGTCTACGAGCAGTACTTC
cdr3_aa: CASSQDNPGVYEQYF

d_call: .
j_call: TRBJ2-1
clone_size: once
v_call: TRBV11-3
cdr3_nt: TGTGCCAGCAGCTTTAAAACTAATGAGCAGTTCTTC
cdr3_aa: CASSFKTNEQFF

d_call: .
j_call: TRBJ1-5
clone_size: .
v_call: TRBV19
cdr3_nt: TGTGCCAGTAGTATAGGGTGGGACACCCTGACCCAGAGGGATCAGCCCCAGCATTTT
cdr3_aa: CASSIGWDTLTQRDQPQHF

d_call: .
j_call: TRBJ2-1
clone_size: .
v_call: TRBV6-5
cdr3_nt: TGTGCCAGCACCTTTAACGGGAGCCCCTACAATGAGCAGTTCTTC
cdr3_aa: CASTFNGSPYNEQFF

d_call: TRBD1
j_call: TRBJ2-7
clone_size: .
v_call: TRBV18
cdr3_nt: TGTGCCAGCTCCTCGAGGACAGGGTTCCCCTACGAGCAGTACTTC
cdr3_aa: CASSSRTGFPYEQYF

d_call: TRBD1
j_call: TRBJ1-1
clone_size: many
v_call: TRBV9
cdr3_nt: TGTGCCAGCAGCGCGACAGGGGGCAGGACTGAAGCTTTCTTT
cdr3_aa: CASSATGGRTEAFF

d_call: .
j_call: TRBJ1-5
clone_size: .
v_call: TRBV27
cdr3_nt: TGTGCCAGCAGTCTAGGACAGCACAATCAGCCCCAGCATTTT
cdr3_aa: CASSLGQHNQPQHF

d_call: .
j_call: TRBJ1-5
clone_size: .
v_call: TRBV27
cdr3_nt: TGTGCCAGCAGTTTACGAATAATGGAGCAGCCCCAGCATTTT
cdr3_aa: CASSLRIMEQPQHF

d_call: .
j_call: TRBJ1-5
clone_size: .
v_call: TRBV6-6
cdr3_nt: TGTGCCAGCAGTTACCAGGACAGTTATAGCAATCAGCCCCAGCATTTT
cdr3_aa: CASSYQDSYSNQPQHF

d_call: .
j_call: TRBJ2-7
clone_size: few
v_call: TRBV27
cdr3_nt: TGTGCCAGCAGGCCCGGAGGACGACTCGCCGAGCAGTACTTC
cdr3_aa: CASRPGGRLAEQYF

d_call: TRBD1
j_call: TRBJ2-1
clone_size: once
v_call: TRBV6-5
cdr3_nt: TGTGCCAGCACTCTGCCGGGACAGTCCTACAATGAGCAGTTCTTC
cdr3_aa: CASTLPGQSYNEQFF

d_call: .
j_call: TRBJ1-5
clone_size: few
v_call: TRBV28
cdr3_nt: TGTGCCAGCAGCCCGAGGGGGGGAGGCAGCAATCAGCCCCAGCATTTT
cdr3_aa: CASSPRGGGSNQPQHF

d_call: .
j_call: TRBJ1-2
clone_size: few
v_call: TRBV29-1
cdr3_nt: TGCAGCGTTCTCCCCTCATCGGGTGGCTACACCTTC
cdr3_aa: CSVLPSSGGYTF

d_call: TRBD2
j_call: TRBJ2-5
clone_size: .
v_call: TRBV5-1
cdr3_nt: TGCGCCAGCAGCTTGGAGGCCAACGGGGGGGTAGAGACCCAGTACTTC
cdr3_aa: CASSLEANGGVETQYF

d_call: .
j_call: TRBJ2-1
clone_size: once
v_call: TRBV5-1
cdr3_nt: TGCGCCAGCAGCTTGGGCAGGGCGAATGAGCAGTTCTTC
cdr3_aa: CASSLGRANEQFF

d_call: TRBD2
j_call: TRBJ2-5
clone_size: .
v_call: TRBV14
cdr3_nt: TGTGCCAGCAGCGGGGGGACTAGGGCGGGAATCCAGACCCAGTACTTC
cdr3_aa: CASSGGTRAGIQTQYF

d_call: .
j_call: TRBJ2-7
clone_size: .
v_call: TRBV19
cdr3_nt: TGTGCCAGTAGCGGGACACCTACCTACGAGCAGTACTTC
cdr3_aa: CASSGTPTYEQYF

d_call: TRBD2
j_call: TRBJ2-3
clone_size: once
v_call: TRBV7-6
cdr3_nt: TGTGCCAGCAGCCCCGGGACTACCTTGGATACGCAGTATTTT
cdr3_aa: CASSPGTTLDTQYF

d_call: .
j_call: TRBJ1-5
clone_size: .
v_call: TRBV5-1
cdr3_nt: TGCGCCAGCTCCCGAGAGTTTAATCAGCCCCAGCATTTT
cdr3_aa: CASSREFNQPQHF

d_call: .
j_call: TRBJ1-2
clone_size: .
v_call: TRBV10-3
cdr3_nt: TGTGCCATCAGAGGACATAACTATGGCTACACCTTC
cdr3_aa: CAIRGHNYGYTF

d_call: .
j_call: TRBJ2-7
clone_size: once
v_call: TRBV21-1
cdr3_nt: TGTGCCAGCAGCAAAGAACAGGGGCCCTCCGAGCAGTACTTC
cdr3_aa: CASSKEQGPSEQYF

d_call: TRBD2
j_call: TRBJ2-1
clone_size: once
v_call: TRBV30
cdr3_nt: TGTGCCTGGAGTGTACGTCCTAGCGGGAGGGGAATATCCTCGTACAATGAGCAGTTCTTC
cdr3_aa: CAWSVRPSGRGISSYNEQFF

d_call: TRBD1
j_call: TRBJ2-5
clone_size: .
v_call: TRBV29-1
cdr3_nt: TGCAGCGTTGAAGGGCACGACAGGGGGTACTACCAAGAGACCCAGTACTTC
cdr3_aa: CSVEGHDRGYYQETQYF

d_call: .
j_call: TRBJ2-3
clone_size: .
v_call: TRBV6-1
cdr3_nt: TGTGCCAGCAGTGAAGCGGGGCAGCACAGACAGTATTTT
cdr3_aa: CASSEAGQHRQYF

d_call: .
j_call: TRBJ1-2
clone_size: .
v_call: TRBV15
cdr3_nt: TGTGCCACCAGCACCCGTAAGGAGAACTATGGCTACACCTTC
cdr3_aa: CATSTRKENYGYTF

d_call: TRBD1
j_call: TRBJ1-2
clone_size: few
v_call: TRBV29-1
cdr3_nt: TGCAGCGTTGGTCAGGGGGATGGCTACACCTTC
cdr3_aa: CSVGQGDGYTF

d_call: .
j_call: TRBJ1-1
clone_size: .
v_call: TRBV21-1
cdr3_nt: TGTGCCAGCAGCACGTGCACTGAAGCTTTCTTT
cdr3_aa: CASSTCTEAFF

d_call: .
j_call: TRBJ2-3
clone_size: .
v_call: TRBV6-5
cdr3_nt: TGTGCCAGCAGTATAAGACTGGCAGATACGCAGTATTTT
cdr3_aa: CASSIRLADTQYF

d_call: TRBD1
j_call: TRBJ1-3
clone_size: .
v_call: TRBV30
cdr3_nt: TGTGCCTGGAGTGTTTGGACAGGGAGCTCTGGAAACACCATATATTTT
cdr3_aa: CAWSVWTGSSGNTIYF

d_call: .
j_call: TRBJ2-7
clone_size: .
v_call: TRBV30
cdr3_nt: TGTGCCTGGAGTGGCGGCCCAAGGGAGGAGCAGTACTTC
cdr3_aa: CAWSGGPREEQYF

d_call: TRBD2
j_call: TRBJ2-3
clone_size: .
v_call: TRBV5-4
cdr3_nt: TGTGCCAGCAGCTGGGGGACTAGAGGTGTGGATACGCAGTATTTT
cdr3_aa: CASSWGTRGVDTQYF

d_call: TRBD2
j_call: TRBJ2-3
clone_size: .
v_call: TRBV6-1
cdr3_nt: TGTGCCAGCAGTGAAGGGATCCTCGCGGGAGGGCCAGCGGCAGATACGCAGTATTTT
cdr3_aa: CASSEGILAGGPAADTQYF

d_call: .
j_call: TRBJ1-1
clone_size: .
v_call: TRBV6-5
cdr3_nt: TGTGCCAGCAGTTACGGGAGAAGCACTGAAGCTTTCTTT
cdr3_aa: CASSYGRSTEAFF